The entry below describes one TCR beta chain. This specimen comes from a study of blood T cell repertoires in COVID-19. CDR3 length: 16 residues. Germline CDR1 MDHEN, CDR2 SYDVKM. With 6 bases clipped from V and 0 bases from J, the junction kept 6 bases outside the gene matches. As processed by the authors: How many nucleated cells were present was estimated from reference gene primer amplification. The data were produced by immunoSEQ multiplex PCR, yet TCRdb's version contains in-frame clones alone and is incomplete. V and J calls plus clone size are reproduced from that table; the DNA served to infer D and trimming. The sample contains some 80,000 clones, 79% of which appear only once.

The rearrangement uses TRBV28 and TRBJ1-4; 8 bases line up with TRBD1. This receptor was taken from a woman aged 80 or over with active or convalescent COVID-19. The sequenced sample consisted of peripheral blood. The CDR3 sequence: CASSPRGRATNEKLFF. CDR3 nucleotide sequence: TGTGCCAGCAGCCCCAGGGGGCGAGCAACTAATGAAAAACTGTTTTTT.